These T cell receptor beta chains were read from a single sample in a study of beta chain features in type 1 diabetes. Profiled with immunoSEQ multiplex PCR; TCRdb holds only in-frame clones, not every one. The table has around 150,000 clones, around 8% seen once. Specimen: central memory CD4+ T cells from blood. Receptor source: a woman between 18 and 29 years old with type 1 diabetes. Each CDR3 is given with its conserved first and last residue. D genes are given only for firm matches. Expanded clones get a size class; other rows say once, few or many, or leave the size out.

>TRBJ2-1|.|.|TRBV5-1
TGCGCCAGCAGCCCCCGAACCTACTACAATGAGCAGTTCTTC
CASSPRTYYNEQFF
>TRBJ2-3|few|.|TRBV4-1
TGCGCCAGCAGCCATCCGGGGGGCACAGATACGCAGTATTTT
CASSHPGGTDTQYF
>TRBJ2-7|.|.|TRBV29-1
TGCAGCGTTGCTAGGACCTACGAGCAGTACTTC
CSVARTYEQYF
>TRBJ2-5|few|.|TRBV27
TGTGCCAGCAGTCCCCGTCTCAGTTCGGAGACCCAGTACTTC
CASSPRLSSETQYF
>TRBJ2-7|few|TRBD1|TRBV4-3
TGCGCCAGCAGCCAAGCGGCCGGGACAGGGGACTACGAGCAGTACTTC
CASSQAAGTGDYEQYF
>TRBJ1-5|.|.|TRBV4-3
TGCGCCAGCAGCCAGGGTGTTAGCCCCGAGGAGCCCCAGCATTTT
CASSQGVSPEEPQHF
>TRBJ2-7|few|TRBD2|TRBV2
TGTGCCAGCAGTGTTGGCGGGAGGTTAGACGAGCAGTACTTC
CASSVGGRLDEQYF
>TRBJ2-5|few|TRBD1|TRBV20-1
TGCAGTGCGCAACAGGGGGAGACCCAGTACTTC
CSAQQGETQYF
>TRBJ2-2|.|TRBD2|TRBV29-1
TGCAGCGTTGAAGGGCCCAGCGGGAGGGCGATGTTTTTT
CSVEGPSGRAMFF
>TRBJ1-5|.|.|TRBV27
TGTGCCAGCAGTTCGACAGACTATCAGCCCCAGCATTTT
CASSSTDYQPQHF
>TRBJ2-5|few|TRBD2|TRBV5-4
TGTGCCAGCAGCCAAGACCAAGCGGGAACAACGGGGGAGACCCAGTACTTC
CASSQDQAGTTGETQYF
>TRBJ1-2|.|.|TRBV6-6
TGTGCCAGCATTACGCAAAGAGACTATGGCTACACCTTC
CASITQRDYGYTF
>TRBJ2-7|.|.|TRBV28
TGTGCCAGCCCATTGGGCCTAGCGTCCCGTGGAGATCCCCCACGAACCTTATACGAGCAGTACTTC
CASPLGLASRGDPPRTLYEQYF
>TRBJ1-6|.|.|TRBV4-3
TGCGCCAGCAGCCAAGAGGCCCAGGGCTCCTCACCCCTCCACTTT
CASSQEAQGSSPLHF
>TRBJ1-5|.|.|TRBV7-2
TGTGCCAGCAGCTTATATGGGTCAGGCCAGCCCCAGCATTTT
CASSLYGSGQPQHF
>TRBJ2-5|few|TRBD2|TRBV5-6
TGTGCCAGCAGCGGTCGATGGACTAGCGTAGAGACCCAGTACTTC
CASSGRWTSVETQYF
>TRBJ2-6|.|TRBD1|TRBV29-1
TGCAGCGTCCACGGACAGGGGGCGGCCGGGGCCAACGTCCTGACTTTC
CSVHGQGAAGANVLTF
>TRBJ2-1|.|.|TRBV29-1
TGCAGCGTGGAAAGTAGGAGCTCCTACAATGAGCAGTTCTTC
CSVESRSSYNEQFF
>TRBJ2-2|.|.|TRBV19
TGTGCCAGTAGTATAGATCAGGGTAGCACCGGGGAGCTGTTTTTT
CASSIDQGSTGELFF
>TRBJ2-3|few|TRBD1|TRBV15
TGTGCCACCAGCTTCGACAGGGATGGCACAGATACGCAGTATTTT
CATSFDRDGTDTQYF
>TRBJ2-7|.|TRBD2|TRBV5-4
TGTGCCAGCAGCTTGGCCGGGCTAGCGGGAGTAAGCGAGCAGTACTTC
CASSLAGLAGVSEQYF
>TRBJ1-2|.|TRBD1|TRBV7-2
TGTGCCAGCAGCCCAGGGGGTGGAGGCTACACCTTC
CASSPGGGGYTF
>TRBJ2-5|.|TRBD1|TRBV6-1
TGTGCCGCGCGACAGGGAGCGACGGAGACCCAGTACTTC
CAARQGATETQYF
>TRBJ1-1|.|.|TRBV7-2
TGTGCCAGCAGCAAAACAGGTCGGAACACTGAAGCTTTCTTT
CASSKTGRNTEAFF
>TRBJ2-7|.|.|TRBV10-3
TGTGCCATCAGTGAAAAGGGGTCGGCCTACGAGCAGTACTTC
CAISEKGSAYEQYF
>TRBJ1-5|few|.|TRBV15
TGTGCCACCAGTCCTGGAGACAGGCTAGACCAGCCCCAGCATTTT
CATSPGDRLDQPQHF
>TRBJ2-3|.|TRBD2|TRBV7-3
TGTGCCAGCAGCTTAATGGGACTAGGGCATACGCAGTATTTT
CASSLMGLGHTQYF
>TRBJ2-7|few|.|TRBV12-5
TGTGCTAGTGGACTACAGGGAGGGGAGCAGTACTTC
CASGLQGGEQYF
>TRBJ2-7|few|.|TRBV11-3
TGTGCCAGCAGCTTAGATCAGGGTGGCAGCAGCCTCTCCTACGAGCAGTACTTC
CASSLDQGGSSLSYEQYF
>TRBJ1-1|few|.|TRBV7-2
TGTGCCAGCAGCCTTGATATGGGGCGAGCTTTCTTT
CASSLDMGRAFF
>TRBJ1-2|.|TRBD1|TRBV7-2
TGTGCCAGCAGCCAGGGACAGGGGACTGGCTACACCTTC
CASSQGQGTGYTF
>TRBJ2-7|.|.|TRBV7-2
TGTGCCAGCAGCTTAAGGTCGGGGGAAACCTACGAGCAGTACTTC
CASSLRSGETYEQYF
>TRBJ2-5|.|.|TRBV7-7
TGTGCTAGCAGCCCGGACACCCCGGAGACCCAGTACTTC
CASSPDTPETQYF
>TRBJ2-3|few|TRBD2|TRBV30
TGTGCCTGCAGGCGGGGGGCACGCACAGATACGCAGTATTTT
CACRRGARTDTQYF
>TRBJ2-7|once|.|TRBV1
TGCACCAGCAGCCAACGAAACGGGACTAGTGACTACGAGCAGTACTTC
CTSSQRNGTSDYEQYF
>TRBJ2-1|.|.|TRBV14
TGTGCCAGCAGCCAAGTATCGGGTAGCTCCTACAATGAGCAGTTCTTC
CASSQVSGSSYNEQFF
>TRBJ2-7|.|TRBD1|TRBV29-1
TGCAGCGTTGATCAGACAGGGGATAGCGAGCAGTACTTC
CSVDQTGDSEQYF
>TRBJ1-5|.|.|TRBV5-1
TGCGCCAGCAGCCGGGACATTTCTGGTCAGCCCCAGCATTTT
CASSRDISGQPQHF
>TRBJ1-4|.|.|TRBV5-1
TGCGCCAGCAGCCCTGTGGGGAGGGGCGGCGAAAAACTGTTTTTT
CASSPVGRGGEKLFF
>TRBJ2-2|.|TRBD2|TRBV4-3
TGCGCCAGCAGCCGGCAGCGGGAGAACACCGGGGAGCTGTTTTTT
CASSRQRENTGELFF
>TRBJ1-1|.|.|TRBV7-9
TGTGCCAGCAGCCCAAGGTTTGGGTTCGCGGGGGAAGCTTTCTTT
CASSPRFGFAGEAFF
>TRBJ2-5|.|TRBD1|TRBV5-4
TGTGCCAGCAGCCTGCGGGGGACAGGGTTGGAGACCCAGTACTTC
CASSLRGTGLETQYF
>TRBJ1-1|few|.|TRBV14
TGTGCCAGCAGCCTTACCAGGGGCGTCACTGAAGCTTTCTTT
CASSLTRGVTEAFF
>TRBJ2-7|.|TRBD1|TRBV4-1
TGCGCCAGCAGCCAAGATCCCCGGCAGGGGGCGAGTGAGCAGTACTTC
CASSQDPRQGASEQYF
>TRBJ1-5|.|.|TRBV7-2
TGTGCCAGCAGCTCCCGGGGCAATCAGCCCCAGCATTTT
CASSSRGNQPQHF
>TRBJ2-6|.|.|TRBV19
TGTGCCAGTAGTATTTCCCGGACAGCTGGGGCCAACGTCCTGACTTTC
CASSISRTAGANVLTF